These T cell receptor beta chains were read from a single sample in a study of blood T cell repertoires in COVID-19. This table comes from immunoSEQ multiplex PCR, and its TCRdb copy is limited to in-frame clones, with some not included. Of more than 95,000 clones listed, about 90% are singletons. Sequences were obtained from peripheral blood. These receptors were obtained from a human donor in a cohort sampled during active COVID-19. CDR3s include the opening cysteine and the closing phenylalanine or tryptophan. The order of the fields is D gene, V gene, J gene, CDR3 protein. D genes are given only for firm matches.

-	TRBV12-3/TRBV12-4	TRBJ2-3	CASSSSLTDTQYF
-	TRBV24-1	TRBJ2-1	CATSDLDRHKWFF
TRBD1	TRBV11-3	TRBJ2-2	CASSLGTGGAPGELFF
-	TRBV30	TRBJ2-6	CAWSVGSGANVLTF
-	TRBV11-2	TRBJ1-5	CASSSNQGNQPQHF
-	TRBV2	TRBJ1-1	CARKNIQGQGEAFF
-	TRBV28	TRBJ2-7	CASSRAAEQYF
-	TRBV3-1/TRBV3-2	TRBJ2-3	CASSPGTGTDTQYF
TRBD2	TRBV6-4	TRBJ2-1	CASSDNNRDYTYNEQFF
-	TRBV29-1	TRBJ1-5	CSVGMGDRGQPQHF
-	TRBV15	TRBJ2-6	CATSRDITGFLSGANVLTF
TRBD2	TRBV5-5	TRBJ2-7	CASSSLAGGPYEQYF
-	TRBV10-1	TRBJ2-1	CASSESVSVLSNEQFF